A selection of T cell receptor beta chains follows, all from one sample in a study of blood T cell repertoires in COVID-19. Some clones are missing from TCRdb's copy, which holds only in-frame ones; the method was immunoSEQ multiplex PCR. The repertoire holds 150,000 to 200,000 clones, about 90% seen once, with 4.8% in the top ten. The sample consisted of peripheral blood. The receptors derive from a man between 25 and 39 years old with COVID-19, enrolled during active disease. Each CDR3 is given with its conserved first and last residue. Fields, in order: J gene, clone size, D gene, V gene, CDR3 DNA, CDR3 protein. D genes are given only for firm matches. A clone size is listed for some rows: how often the clone was seen (once, few, many), or a class if it is expanded.

>TRBJ1-1|-|TRBD1|TRBV11-2
TGTGCCAGCAGCATTAGACAGGGCCCGAACACTGAAGCTTTCTTT
CASSIRQGPNTEAFF
>TRBJ1-3|-|-|TRBV7-6
TGTGCCAGCAGCCCATCGGGGGGACGGAATGGAAACACCATATATTTT
CASSPSGGRNGNTIYF
>TRBJ2-1|-|TRBD2|TRBV18
TGTGCCAGCTCACCACCGGGACTAGCGGGAGTAAATGAGCAGTTCTTC
CASSPPGLAGVNEQFF
>TRBJ1-2|-|-|TRBV9
TGTGCCAGCAAAGGGGGGGTCAGTAGCTACACCTTC
CASKGGVSSYTF
>TRBJ1-2|-|-|TRBV3-1/TRBV3-2
TGTGCCAGCAGCCCCACTAGAGGATCCGGGTATGGCTACACCTTC
CASSPTRGSGYGYTF
>TRBJ1-5|-|TRBD1|TRBV18
TGTGCCAGCTCCCCCGGGACAGATCATAAGCCCCAGCATTTT
CASSPGTDHKPQHF
>TRBJ2-1|-|TRBD2|TRBV19
TGTGCCAGTAGTGGAGGACTAGCGGAGTACAATGAGCAGTTCTTC
CASSGGLAEYNEQFF
>TRBJ1-5|-|-|TRBV27
TGTGCCAGCAGTTATATCCATACGGACAGTTGGCAGCCCCAGCATTTT
CASSYIHTDSWQPQHF
>TRBJ2-1|-|TRBD1|TRBV24-1
TGTGCCACCAGTGGAACAGGGGGGCGCGGCGATGAGCAGTTCTTC
CATSGTGGRGDEQFF
>TRBJ1-1|-|TRBD1|TRBV6-2/TRBV6-3
TGTGCCAGCAGTCTGGACAGGGGAATGGCTTTCTTT
CASSLDRGMAFF
>TRBJ2-7|-|TRBD2|TRBV11-2
TGTGCCAGCAGCTTTAGGCGGGAGGGAATCCACGAGCAGTACTTC
CASSFRREGIHEQYF
>TRBJ2-2|-|-|TRBV6-5
TGTGCCAGCAGTTACTCTGGAGGGTCCGGGGAGCTGTTTTTT
CASSYSGGSGELFF
>TRBJ2-3|-|TRBD2|TRBV14
TGTGCCAGCAGCCAAGATAGTCTAGCGGTCGCCCTTAGCACAGATACGCAGTATTTT
CASSQDSLAVALSTDTQYF
>TRBJ1-3|-|-|TRBV11-2
TGTGCCAGCACTTTAGGCAGGCCCGGAAACACCATATATTTT
CASTLGRPGNTIYF
>TRBJ1-2|-|-|TRBV6-2/TRBV6-3
TGTGCCAGCAGTTACTTACATTCCTATGGCTACACCTTC
CASSYLHSYGYTF
>TRBJ2-7|-|-|TRBV30
TGTGCCTGGAGTCCACAGGGCTACGAGCAGTACTTC
CAWSPQGYEQYF
>TRBJ2-7|-|TRBD2|TRBV7-2
TGTGCCGTTGATGCCCTTAGCGGGGGGCCCTACGAGCAGTACTTC
CAVDALSGGPYEQYF
>TRBJ1-3|-|-|TRBV6-1
TGTGCCAGCAGTGAAATGGGGGGCTCTGGAAACACCATATATTTT
CASSEMGGSGNTIYF
>TRBJ2-7|-|TRBD2|TRBV19
TGTGCCAGTAGTATTTACGGACTAGCGGGGGCCTACGAGCAGTACTTC
CASSIYGLAGAYEQYF
>TRBJ2-2|-|TRBD1|TRBV12-5
TGTGCTAGTGTCTCACGGGACAGGGAGGCCGGGGAGCTGTTTTTT
CASVSRDREAGELFF
>TRBJ2-2|-|-|TRBV7-9
TGTGCCAGCAGCTTACGTTCGGGGGACACCGGGGAGCTGTTTTTT
CASSLRSGDTGELFF
>TRBJ2-2|-|-|TRBV5-6
TGTGCCAGCAGCCCGACACAGGGAGAGGATGCCGGGGAGCTGTTTTTT
CASSPTQGEDAGELFF
>TRBJ2-7|-|-|TRBV6-2/TRBV6-3
TGTGCCAGCAGCCTAGGAGGGTACGAGCAGTACTTC
CASSLGGYEQYF
>TRBJ1-2|once|TRBD1|TRBV6-1
TGTGCCAGCAGTGAACCCGGGACAGGGGCACTTTTGGCCTTC
CASSEPGTGALLAF
>TRBJ1-1|-|-|TRBV7-2
TGTGCCAGCAGCCCACGGGTGTCAGTATTGGCGCACACTGAAGCTTTCTTT
CASSPRVSVLAHTEAFF
>TRBJ1-1|-|TRBD1|TRBV6-5
TGTGCCAGCAGCTATGACAGGGATCGCACTGAAGCTTTCTTT
CASSYDRDRTEAFF
>TRBJ1-1|-|-|TRBV6-4
TGTGCCAGCAGTGTAGAGGAGAACACTGAAGCTTTCTTT
CASSVEENTEAFF
>TRBJ1-2|-|-|TRBV15
TGTGCCACCAGCAGTATAGGCAGGGTTAACTATGGCTACACCTTC
CATSSIGRVNYGYTF
>TRBJ1-1|-|-|TRBV15
TGTGCCACCAGCAGAGGTACCGGGACATGGAACACTGAAGCTTTCTTT
CATSRGTGTWNTEAFF
>TRBJ1-2|-|-|TRBV6-5
TGTGCCAGCAGCCCCACTTGGACAGCCAAGAGGAGCTACACCTTC
CASSPTWTAKRSYTF
>TRBJ1-4|-|TRBD1|TRBV18
TGTGCCAGCTCACCCGCAGGGGGAGAAGGGGAAAAACTGTTTTTT
CASSPAGGEGEKLFF
>TRBJ1-4|few|TRBD1|TRBV4-2
TGTGCCAGCAGCCCCTCCCAGGGGGTTGAAAAACTGTTTTTT
CASSPSQGVEKLFF
>TRBJ1-2|-|TRBD1|TRBV27
TGTGCCAGCACCCCCAGGGGGATGGGGGGTGGCTACACCTTC
CASTPRGMGGGYTF
>TRBJ2-2|-|TRBD1|TRBV7-7
TGTGCCAGCAGACAGGGGTTAGCCGGGGAGCTGTTTTTT
CASRQGLAGELFF